This T cell receptor (beta chain) was identified during a study of cytomegalovirus exposure and HLA in healthy donors. A multiplex PCR was run with 60 Vbeta primers and 13 Jbeta primers. Sequencing used immunoSEQ multiplex PCR; TCRdb keeps in-frame clones, though not all of them. The repertoire consists of more than 200,000 clones, with over 75% occurring once and the leading ten covering approximately 0.22%. CDR1 and CDR2 from the germline V gene are MNHEY and SMNVEV (reference sequence). Trimming took off 5 bases at V and 3 bases at J, with 14 bases between the two ends. The CDR3 has 15 amino acids.

Specimen: PBMCs. The sequence was obtained from a girl aged 2 to 10 in good health and CMV-seronegative. The chain recombines TRBV27 with TRBJ1-5; the D gene is possibly TRBD1 (6 bases). Here the CDR3 reads CASSALTGPNQPQHF. CDR3 coding DNA: TGTGCCAGCAGTGCGTTGACAGGCCCCAATCAGCCCCAGCATTTT.